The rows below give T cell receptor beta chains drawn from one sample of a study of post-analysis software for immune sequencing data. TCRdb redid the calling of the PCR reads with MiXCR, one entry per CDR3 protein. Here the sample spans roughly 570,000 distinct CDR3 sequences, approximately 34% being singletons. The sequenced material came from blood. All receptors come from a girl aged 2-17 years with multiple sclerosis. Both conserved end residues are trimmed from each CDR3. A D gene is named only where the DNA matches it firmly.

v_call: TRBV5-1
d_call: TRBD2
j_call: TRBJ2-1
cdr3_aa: ASSLEAGVIRYNEQF

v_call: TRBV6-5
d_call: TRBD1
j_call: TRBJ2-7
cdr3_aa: ASSSDDRGMDEQY

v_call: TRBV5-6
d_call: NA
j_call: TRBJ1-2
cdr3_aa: ASSFDRGYYGYT

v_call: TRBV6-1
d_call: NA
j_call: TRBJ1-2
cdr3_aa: ASSEAGLPDYGYT

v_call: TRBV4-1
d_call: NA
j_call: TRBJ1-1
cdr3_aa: ASSRTLTSEAF

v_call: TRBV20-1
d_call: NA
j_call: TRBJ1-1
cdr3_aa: STSGQKVEAF

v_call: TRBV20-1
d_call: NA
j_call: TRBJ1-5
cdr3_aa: SARRGHQPQH

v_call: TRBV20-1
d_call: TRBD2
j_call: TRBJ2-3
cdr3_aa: SASKGLAGGISTDTQY

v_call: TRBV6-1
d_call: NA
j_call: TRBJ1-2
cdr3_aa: ASSEAIWAGISYGYT

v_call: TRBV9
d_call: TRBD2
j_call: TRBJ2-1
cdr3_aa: ASSVALAGVDNEQF

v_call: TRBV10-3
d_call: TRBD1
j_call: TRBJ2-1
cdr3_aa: AISRQGSYNEQF

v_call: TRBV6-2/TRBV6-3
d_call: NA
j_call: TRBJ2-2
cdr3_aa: ASSYFPRSNTGELF

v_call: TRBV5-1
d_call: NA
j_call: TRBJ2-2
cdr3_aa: ASSFTGSPNTGELF

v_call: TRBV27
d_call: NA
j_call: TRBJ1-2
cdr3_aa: ASRTGGSYGYT

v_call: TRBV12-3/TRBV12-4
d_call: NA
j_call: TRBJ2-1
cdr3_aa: ASSPEMSHRF

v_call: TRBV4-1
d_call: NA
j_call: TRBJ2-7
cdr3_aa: ASSQELQGWSYEQY

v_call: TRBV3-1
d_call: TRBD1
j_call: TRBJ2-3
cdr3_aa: ASSQDWTGVADTQY

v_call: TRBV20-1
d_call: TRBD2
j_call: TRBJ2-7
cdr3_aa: SARDRGLGAGGQYEQY

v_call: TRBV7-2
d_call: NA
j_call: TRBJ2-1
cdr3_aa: ASSLAGVRVEQF

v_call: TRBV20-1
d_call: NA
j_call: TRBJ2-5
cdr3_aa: SWTGGETQY

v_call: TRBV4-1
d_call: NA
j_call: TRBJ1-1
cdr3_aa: ASSQDSRGWDTEAF

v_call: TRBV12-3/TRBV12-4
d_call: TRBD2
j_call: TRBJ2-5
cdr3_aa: ASTWGLAGVGQETQY

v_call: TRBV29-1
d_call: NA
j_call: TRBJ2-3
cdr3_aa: SGQQDTQY

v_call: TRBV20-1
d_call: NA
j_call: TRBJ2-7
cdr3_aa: SASVSLRAYEQY

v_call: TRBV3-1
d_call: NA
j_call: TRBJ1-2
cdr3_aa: ASSQGAGAKIYT

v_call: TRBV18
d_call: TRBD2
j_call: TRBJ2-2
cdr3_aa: ASSPLAGANTEELF

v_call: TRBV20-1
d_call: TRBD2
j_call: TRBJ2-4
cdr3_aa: SASEVAGAGLGNIQY

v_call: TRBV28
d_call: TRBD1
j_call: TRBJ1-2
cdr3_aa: ASSPDRAVRGGYT

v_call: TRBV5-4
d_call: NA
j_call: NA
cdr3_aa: ASSFSATRGKETQY

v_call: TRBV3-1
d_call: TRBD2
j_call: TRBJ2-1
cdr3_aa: ASSQATSVGEQF

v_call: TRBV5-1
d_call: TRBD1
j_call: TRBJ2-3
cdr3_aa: ASWLTGGSASTDTQY

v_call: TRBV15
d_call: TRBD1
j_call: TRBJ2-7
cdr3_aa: ATSRADRGLWEQY

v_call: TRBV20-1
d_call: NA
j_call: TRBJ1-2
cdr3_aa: SATGLRYGHT

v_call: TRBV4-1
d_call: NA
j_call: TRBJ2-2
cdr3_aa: ASSQEPGSGELF

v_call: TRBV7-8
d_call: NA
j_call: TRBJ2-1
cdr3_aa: ASSLRGLNEQF

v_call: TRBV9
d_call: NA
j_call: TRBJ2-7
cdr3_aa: ASSATGNYEQY

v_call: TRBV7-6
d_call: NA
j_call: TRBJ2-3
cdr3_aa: ASSPRPGALLDTQY

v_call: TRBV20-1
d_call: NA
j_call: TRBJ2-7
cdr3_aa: SAEPNGETYEQY

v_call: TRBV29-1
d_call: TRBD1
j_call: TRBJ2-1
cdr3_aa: SVAGGDRGRDEQF

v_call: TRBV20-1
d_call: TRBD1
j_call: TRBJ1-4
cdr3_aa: SAIPTGAGNNEKLF

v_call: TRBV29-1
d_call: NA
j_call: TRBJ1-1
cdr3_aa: SVAPVNTEAF

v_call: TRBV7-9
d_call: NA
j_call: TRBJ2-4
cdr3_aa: ASSAGSVIQY

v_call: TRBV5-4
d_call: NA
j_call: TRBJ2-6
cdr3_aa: ASSAGLSGANVLT

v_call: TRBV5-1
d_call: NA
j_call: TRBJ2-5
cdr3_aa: ASSLEENRVETQY

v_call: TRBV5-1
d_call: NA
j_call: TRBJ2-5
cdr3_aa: ASSCGQGQETQY